A single sample gave rise to the 9 T cell receptor beta chains below, sequenced in a study of technical replicates of blood from several donors. The assay was immunoSEQ multiplex PCR, and TCRdb's table has in-frame clones only and misses some. The repertoire holds 84,000 or so clones, 93% seen once, with about 0.26% in the top ten. The material sequenced was T cells isolated from PBMCs. Every receptor here comes from a human donor in good health.

The V call is TRBV9, the J call TRBJ2-3, with TRBD1 matching 10 bases. CDR1 SGDLS and CDR2 YYNGEE come from the germline V gene. The CDR3 runs 16 residues. The V and J ends lost 6 bases and 3 bases, in that order; junction bases with no gene match: 10. CDR3 protein: CASTRQDRGRTDTQYF. In DNA form, the CDR3 reads TGTGCCAGCACCAGACAAGACAGGGGGCGTACAGATACGCAGTATTTT.

This clone is a singleton in its sample. This rearrangement joins TRBV27 to TRBJ1-5; D might be TRBD1 (5 bases). This CDR3 has 16 amino acids. Germline V gene data show CDR1 as MNHEY and CDR2 as SMNVEV (reference sequence). V lost 5 bases and J lost 0, with 14 bases in between. CDR3 loop: CASSLSTVYSNQPQHF. CDR3 in DNA: TGTGCCAGCAGTCTCTCGACAGTTTATAGCAATCAGCCCCAGCATTTT.

The chain uses TRBV4-1 and TRBJ1-2; unclear D gene. The CDR3 has 14 amino acids. Trimming removed 1 base from V and 4 bases from J, with 10 bases in between. Germline-derived CDR1 and CDR2 are MGHRA and YSYEKL. As DNA, the CDR3 is TGCGCCAGCAGCCAAGCCGGGAACCCCTATGGCTACACCTTC. It yields the protein CASSQAGNPYGYTF.

V is TRBV10-2 and J is TRBJ2-7; TRBD1 aligns across 10 bases. The CDR3 is made up of 15 amino acids. Germline CDR1 WSHSY, CDR2 SAAADI. V was pared by 1 base and J by 1 base, with 1 base of the junction left unmatched. The CDR3 loop is CASSELGQGSYEQYF. For the CDR3, the DNA is TGCGCCAGCAGTGAGTTGGGACAGGGGTCCTACGAGCAGTACTTC.

This clone was picked up one time. The chain recombines TRBV18 with TRBJ2-1, with a weak D call TRBD2 (6 bases). The CDR3 runs 14 residues. Trimming shortened V by 4 bases and J by 6 bases, and 13 bases separated the two germline ends. Germline loops: CDR1 KGHSH, CDR2 LQKENI. The CDR3 nucleotides are TGTGCCAGCTCACAGTCGGCGACTAGCAATGAGCAGTTCTTC. Translated, it gives CASSQSATSNEQFF.

This rearrangement joins TRBV19 to TRBJ1-1; the match to TRBD1 covers 7 bases. Per germline, CDR1 LNHDA and CDR2 SQIVND (reference sequence). The CDR3 is made up of 15 amino acids. V dropped 5 bases and J dropped 5; count of bases not matched to a gene: 11. The CDR3 DNA reads TGTGCCAGTAGTCACACAGGGGAACTATGGACTGAAGCTTTCTTT. Protein: CASSHTGELWTEAFF. The full variable domain, rest sourced from reference TRBV19 and TRBJ1-1, is DGGITQSPKYLFRKEGQNVTLSCEQNLNHDAMYWYRQDPGQGLRLIYYSQIVNDFQKGDIAEGYSVSREKKESFPLTVTSAQKNPTAFYLCASSHTGELWTEAFFGQGTRLTVV.

The rearrangement joins TRBV27 to TRBJ2-3; no firm D call. V was clipped by 4 bases and J by 0 bases, with 5 bases between them. The length of the CDR3 is 13 residues. Looked up from germline, CDR1 is MNHEY and CDR2 is SMNVEV (reference sequence). The CDR3 region is CASSYGSTDTQYF. The CDR3 DNA follows: TGTGCCAGCAGTTACGGGAGCACAGATACGCAGTATTTT.

The chain combines TRBV2 with TRBJ2-7; D not resolved. Germline V CDR1 and CDR2: SNHLY, FYNNEI. V was cut by 0 bases and J by 4 bases, with 7 bases left in between. The CDR3 sequence is 13 residues long. The CDR3 nucleotides are TGTGCCAGCAGTGAAGCGCTTCAGTACGAGCAGTACTTC. Its protein is CASSEALQYEQYF.

This chain uses TRBV5-1 with TRBJ2-1; TRBD1 might be the D (6 bases). In germline, CDR1 is SGHRS, CDR2 YFSETQ. The CDR3 spans 13 residues. The ends were cut back, 1 base at V and 7 bases at J, with 9 bases in the middle. The CDR3 sequence is CASSLRGTNEQFF. The CDR3 bases are TGCGCCAGCAGCTTGAGAGGGACAAATGAGCAGTTCTTC.